Below are 31 T cell receptor beta chains sequenced from a single sample in a study of Graves' ophthalmopathy and Graves' hyperthyroidism. The sequenced template was RNA, covering the TCR beta CDR3 region. First-round RT-PCR employed HTBI primers, with a second-round multiplex PCR after it. One entry per CDR3 protein results from TCRdb running MiXCR on the multiplex PCR reads. This table has 400,000 to 450,000 distinct CDR3 sequences, roughly 21% appearing once. Sequenced input: peripheral blood. These TCRs come from a woman younger than 35 with stable Graves' hyperthyroidism.

V usage is TRBV6-1 and J usage is TRBJ1-2; D is ambiguous. This CDR3 region has 14 residues. Looked up from germline, CDR1 is MNHNS and CDR2 is SASEGT. With 4 bases removed from V and 3 bases from J, the gap between germline ends came to 12 bases. This CDR3 is CASSVGQTYYGYTF. CDR3 bases: TGTGCCAGCAGTGTCGGCCAGACCTACTATGGCTACACCTTC.

This clonotype was seen ten or more times. The J gene is TRBJ1-6, the V gene TRBV12-3 or TRBV12-4; perhaps TRBD1 as D (6 bases). The CDR3 loop spans 14 amino acids. Trimming removed 3 bases from V and 7 bases from J, with 10 bases in between. CDR3 in DNA: TGTGCCAGCAGTTTTTTGGGGGGCAATTCACCCCTCCACTTT. Amino acids: CASSFLGGNSPLHF.

This clonotype showed up many times. The gene calls are TRBV30 and TRBJ1-2, with TRBD1 identical over 9 bases. CDR1 and CDR2 (germline): GTSNPN, SVGIG (reference sequence). After removal of 1 base from V and 7 bases from J, the junction contained 4 bases not matched to a gene. The CDR3 consists of 13 residues. The DNA of the CDR3 is TGTGCCTGGAGTGCGGACAGGGGCGGTGGCTACACCTTC. Encoded protein: CAWSADRGGGYTF.

With regard to this clonotype: This clone may be a read error of a much larger clone one base away. This chain connects TRBV5-8 to TRBJ2-7; 10 nucleotides line up with TRBD2. J gave up 9 bases and V 2 bases, and 8 bases lay outside the gene matches. Germline V lookup: CDR1 SGHTS, CDR2 YDEGEE. This CDR3 region has 14 residues. CDR3 in amino acids: CASSLEREGDGQYF. The CDR3 DNA sequence: TGTGCCAGCAGCTTAGAGCGGGAGGGGGACGGGCAGTACTTC.

This clonotype appeared many times. The chain joins TRBV6-1 to TRBJ1-5; 7 bases are a match to TRBD1. Losses at the gene ends were 4 bases for V and 0 bases for J; bases not matched to a gene: 9. The CDR3 sequence is 17 residues long. Germline CDR1 is MNHNS and CDR2 is SASEGT. The CDR3 reads CASSAVGTVYSNQPQHF. In nucleotides, the CDR3 is TGTGCCAGCAGTGCAGTCGGGACAGTCTATAGCAATCAGCCCCAGCATTTT.

This clonotype was seen many times. The chain joins TRBV12-3 or TRBV12-4 to TRBJ1-2, with D unresolved. CDR3 length: 13 amino acids. Trimming stripped 5 bases from V and 8 bases from J, with 15 bases between. The CDR3 loop is CASSPAPPNGYTF. For the CDR3, the DNA is TGTGCCAGCAGTCCCGCCCCCCCCAACGGCTACACCTTC.

This clonotype was detected many times. V is TRBV7-2 and J is TRBJ2-5, with D possibly matching TRBD1 (6 bases). The CDR3 length is 14 residues. V lost 1 base to trimming and J lost 5 bases, with 11 bases between them. Germline V CDR1 and CDR2: SGHTA, FQGNSA. The CDR3 reads CASSLEQGSETQYF. The CDR3 DNA is TGTGCCAGCAGCTTAGAACAGGGTTCGGAGACCCAGTACTTC. Full variable domain (outside the CDR3, taken from reference TRBV7-2 and TRBJ2-5): GAGVSQSPSNKVTEKGKDVELRCDPISGHTALYWYRQSLGQGLEFLIYFQGNSAPDKSGLPSDRFSAERTGGSVSTLTIQRTQQEDSAVYLCASSLEQGSETQYFGPGTRLLVL.

For the CDR3, the DNA is TGTGCCAGCAGCCAAGGGGCAGGCAGGGCCTACGAGCAGTACTTC. It translates to CASSQGAGRAYEQYF. The chain joins TRBV14 to TRBJ2-7, with D maybe TRBD1 (5 bases). The V and J ends lost 1 base and 2 bases respectively, with 12 bases between them. In germline, CDR1 is SGHDN, CDR2 FVKESK. The CDR3 totals 15 residues.

This clonotype has at least ten counts. The genes are TRBV7-2 and TRBJ2-5; the match to TRBD1 covers 11 bases. Germline CDR1 SGHTA, CDR2 FQGNSA. This CDR3 is 16 amino acids long. V gave up 5 bases and J gave up 5 bases; unmatched junction bases: 10. The CDR3 DNA follows: TGTGCCAGCAGCACAAAATGGACAGGGGGCTGGGAGACCCAGTACTTC. Amino acid sequence: CASSTKWTGGWETQYF.

This clonotype was observed at least ten times. The chain joins TRBV20-1 to TRBJ1-1; D is unclear. V was pared by 3 bases and J by 8 bases, with 4 bases between. The CDR3 is made up of 9 amino acids. The germline CDR1 and CDR2 sequences are DFQATT and SNEGSKA (reference sequence). CDR3: CSASPEAFF. Here the CDR3 DNA reads TGCAGTGCTAGTCCCGAAGCTTTCTTT.

The chain couples TRBV5-1 to TRBJ2-7; 9 bases map to TRBD1. This CDR3 comprises 14 residues. Germline V CDR1 and CDR2: SGHRS, YFSETQ. Trimming took 4 bases from V and 2 from J; bases not matched to a gene: 4. CDR3 nucleotides: TGCGCCAGCAGCACCGGGACAGGGACCTACGAGCAGTACTTC. Protein sequence: CASSTGTGTYEQYF.

This clonotype was seen a few times. This chain connects TRBV6-2 or TRBV6-3 to TRBJ2-4, with D uncertain. This CDR3 contains 14 residues. Trimming cost V 7 bases and J 4 bases, with 14 bases left between them. CDR1 MNHEY and CDR2 SVGEGT come from the germline V gene. As DNA, the CDR3 is TGTGCCAGCAAGAGGATGGCCGGTAAAAACATTCAGTACTTC. Its translation: CASKRMAGKNIQYF.

This clonotype was recorded many times. The chain uses TRBV2 and TRBJ2-5; D may be TRBD1 (6 bases). From germline, CDR1 is SNHLY and CDR2 FYNNEI. V was trimmed by 7 bases and J by 4 bases, leaving 16 bases between them. The CDR3 is 14 residues long. CDR3: CASNGPVGGETQYF. CDR3 DNA: TGTGCCAGCAATGGGCCGGTAGGGGGAGAGACCCAGTACTTC.

The chain's CDR3 is CASSHETGTAGNTIYF. The CDR3, as DNA: TGTGCCAGCAGCCACGAAACAGGGACAGCTGGAAACACCATATATTTT. The chain has TRBV13 and TRBJ1-3, with TRBD1 matching over 7 bases. CDR3 size: 16 residues. Trimming removed 5 bases from V and 2 bases from J; junction bases left unmatched: 9. Germline V gene data show CDR1 as PRHDT and CDR2 as FYEKMQ (reference sequence).

This clonotype appeared many times. V usage is TRBV10-2 and J usage is TRBJ1-3, with D hard to call. This CDR3 comprises 13 residues. Trimming took off 7 bases at V and 4 bases at J, with 11 bases between the two ends. Germline V CDR1 and CDR2: WSHSY, SAAADI. CDR3 sequence reads: CASIAGSGNTIYF. The CDR3 DNA reads TGCGCCAGCATAGCGGGGTCCGGAAACACCATATATTTT.

The J gene is TRBJ2-7, the V gene TRBV2, with D possibly being TRBD1 (5 bases). Between the trimmed V and J ends, which lost 4 bases and 2 bases, there was a span of 12 bases. The CDR3 length is 14 residues. CDR1 is SNHLY and CDR2 is FYNNEI in the germline V gene. The CDR3 region is CASSASRQTYEQYF. DNA of the CDR3: TGTGCCAGCAGTGCGTCGAGACAGACCTACGAGCAGTACTTC.

This clonotype was counted many times. V gene TRBV6-1 combines with J gene TRBJ2-5; D is possibly TRBD1 (5 bases). Germline loops: CDR1 MNHNS, CDR2 SASEGT. This CDR3 has 15 residues. V was clipped by 3 bases and J by 4 bases, with 15 bases between them. Here the CDR3 DNA reads TGTGCCAGCAGTGAGATACCCAGGGTCCGAGAGACCCAGTACTTC. It specifies CASSEIPRVRETQYF.

In this sample, this clonotype turned up a few times. The conserved phenylalanine or tryptophan normally closing the CDR3 is absent here, so this likely arose from a read error. The chain uses TRBV28 and TRBJ1-1; the D is unclear. This CDR3 comprises 16 residues. V was trimmed by 1 base and J by 0 bases, leaving 12 bases between them. The germline V gene has CDR1 MDHEN and CDR2 SYDVKM. CDR3 coding DNA: TGTGCCAGCAGTTTATTGGGTCCGACCATGAACACTGAAGCTTTCTCT. Residues: CASSLLGPTMNTEAFS.

This clonotype has a count of ten or more. V is TRBV12-3 or TRBV12-4 and J is TRBJ1-6, with D unresolved. There are 13 residues in the CDR3. Trimming took 1 base from V and 9 from J, leaving 7 bases between them. The CDR3 protein is CASSLEVTSPLHF. Here the CDR3 DNA reads TGTGCCAGCAGTTTAGAGGTTACTTCACCCCTCCACTTT.

This clonotype showed up many times. The V gene is TRBV6-1, the J gene TRBJ1-6; D gene uncertain. Between the trimmed V and J ends, which lost 3 bases and 3 bases, there was a span of 3 bases. Per germline, CDR1 MNHNS and CDR2 SASEGT. The CDR3 contains 13 residues. Here the CDR3 reads CASSESYNSPLHF. CDR3 nucleotides: TGTGCCAGCAGTGAGAGCTATAATTCACCCCTCCACTTT.

This clonotype was counted at least ten times. The rearrangement joins TRBV14 to TRBJ2-5; 9 bases map to TRBD2. The CDR3 is 15 residues long. V dropped 2 bases and J dropped 1; count of bases not matched to a gene: 2. The V gene's germline CDR1 is SGHDN and CDR2 FVKESK. The CDR3 bases are TGTGCCAGCAGCCAACAAGCGGGGGGCCAAGAGACCCAGTACTTC. It encodes CASSQQAGGQETQYF. Full variable domain (remainder filled in from reference TRBV14 and TRBJ2-5): EAGVTQFPSHSVIEKGQTVTLRCDPISGHDNLYWYRRVMGKEIKFLLHFVKESKQDESGMPNNRFLAERTGGTYSTLKVQPAELEDSGVYFCASSQQAGGQETQYFGPGTRLLVL.

There are many counts of this clonotype. The V call is TRBV12-3 or TRBV12-4, the J call TRBJ2-7, with TRBD1 matching 7 bases. CDR3 length: 15 residues. V shed 4 bases and J 3 bases; nucleotides not matched to a gene: 9. This chain's CDR3 is CASSYVTGEIYEQYF. The DNA of the CDR3 is TGTGCCAGCAGTTACGTAACAGGGGAGATCTACGAGCAGTACTTC.

This clonotype was observed many times. This sequence joins TRBV19 and TRBJ1-2; D possibly corresponds to TRBD1 (6 bases). From germline, CDR1 is LNHDA and CDR2 SQIVND (reference sequence). The CDR3 has 13 amino acids. The germline V and J ends were trimmed by 3 bases and 4 bases, with 9 bases remaining between them. This CDR3 is CASSMDSLYGYTF. CDR3 nucleotide sequence: TGTGCCAGTAGTATGGACAGCCTCTATGGCTACACCTTC.

Concerning this clonotype: The conserved phenylalanine or tryptophan is not found at the CDR3 terminus, so this likely reflects a read error. The chain employs TRBV9 and TRBJ2-2; no firm D call. CDR1 SGDLS and CDR2 YYNGEE come from the germline V gene. Trimming shortened V by 0 bases and J by 4 bases, and 4 bases separated the two germline ends. The CDR3 consists of 13 residues. The CDR3 loop is CASSVGGTGELFL. The CDR3 nucleotides read TGTGCCAGCAGCGTAGGGGGCACCGGGGAGCTGTTTTTG.

The table lists this clonotype with many counts. This chain uses TRBV28 with TRBJ1-2; 7 nucleotides agree with TRBD1. J lost 4 bases, V lost 6 bases, and 20 bases had no gene match. This CDR3 comprises 18 residues. The V gene's germline CDR1 is MDHEN and CDR2 SYDVKM. CDR3 loop: CASSTIRTGEGYSYGYTF. CDR3 in DNA: TGTGCCAGCAGCACTATACGTACAGGGGAGGGATACAGCTATGGCTACACCTTC.

The J gene is TRBJ1-1, the V gene TRBV18, with 8 bases matching TRBD1. V shed 4 bases, J shed 3 bases, and the junction held 10 bases outside the gene matches. This CDR3 has 16 amino acids. Germline V gives CDR1 KGHSH, CDR2 LQKENI. The CDR3 is CASSRERQGPHTEAFF. CDR3 DNA sequence: TGTGCCAGCTCACGGGAGCGACAGGGGCCCCACACTGAAGCTTTCTTT.

This clonotype was recorded at least ten times. The rearrangement links TRBV19 to TRBJ2-5, with 8 bases fitting TRBD2. There are 14 residues in the CDR3. The germline V gene encodes CDR1 LNHDA and CDR2 SQIVND (reference sequence). The ends lost 4 bases at V and 5 bases at J; junction bases unmatched: 6. CDR3: CASSTGLGGETQYF. In DNA form, the CDR3 reads TGTGCCAGTAGTACGGGACTAGGAGGGGAGACCCAGTACTTC.

This clonotype was seen many times. The chain links TRBV5-1 to TRBJ2-7; 10 nucleotides line up with TRBD2. CDR1 is SGHRS, CDR2 YFSETQ, per germline. Germline trimming cut 4 bases from V and 2 bases from J; bases unmatched to any gene: 3. The CDR3 is 14 residues long. In DNA form, the CDR3 reads TGCGCCAGCAGCATAGGACTAGCGGCCTACGAGCAGTACTTC. Translating it yields CASSIGLAAYEQYF.

This clonotype was seen repeatedly, ten times or more. The chain recombines TRBV19 with TRBJ1-1; D is unresolved. The CDR3 covers 12 residues. V dropped 8 bases and J dropped 5 bases, with 12 bases sitting between them. CDR1 and CDR2 from the germline V gene are LNHDA and SQIVND (reference sequence). The CDR3 region has the DNA TGTGCCAGTGCGTGGCCGGGAACTGAAGCTTTCTTT. Amino acid sequence: CASAWPGTEAFF. Based on the CDR3 plus reference TRBV19 and TRBJ1-1, the full variable domain is DGGITQSPKYLFRKEGQNVTLSCEQNLNHDAMYWYRQDPGQGLRLIYYSQIVNDFQKGDIAEGYSVSREKKESFPLTVTSAQKNPTAFYLCASAWPGTEAFFGQGTRLTVV.

The chain joins TRBV5-1 to TRBJ1-2, with unresolved D. The CDR3 sequence is 13 residues long. Trimming removed 0 bases at V and 5 bases at J, with 8 bases between. Germline V gene data show CDR1 as SGHRS and CDR2 as YFSETQ. CDR3 amino acids: CASSLGTPYGYTF. The CDR3 DNA reads as TGCGCCAGCAGCTTGGGTACACCTTATGGCTACACCTTC.

This clonotype was picked up many times. The genes are TRBV12-5 and TRBJ1-2; D may be TRBD1 (6 bases). V dropped 1 base and J dropped 4 bases, with 16 bases sitting between them. The CDR3 has 16 amino acids. Germline V lookup: CDR1 LGHNT, CDR2 FRNRAP. The CDR3 DNA is TGTGCTAGTGGTTTGGACAACTCGGGACACCCCTATGGCTACACCTTC. Its translation: CASGLDNSGHPYGYTF.